This TCR beta chain was observed in a study of blood T cell repertoires in COVID-19. This clone has just one count. Data came from immunoSEQ multiplex PCR; TCRdb stores just in-frame clones and leaves some out. The sample includes around 500,000 clones, 70% to 90% of them seen just once. This CDR3 is built from 16 residues. V was cut by 4 bases and J by 5 bases, with 18 bases left in between. From germline, CDR1 is MNHEY and CDR2 SVGEGT. Input material: peripheral blood. The receptor was derived from a human donor in a cohort sampled during active COVID-19. The gene calls are TRBV6-2 or TRBV6-3 and TRBJ2-4; D might be TRBD2 (6 bases). Here the CDR3 reads CASSLAGGLAENIQYF. The DNA of the CDR3 is TGTGCCAGCAGTTTAGCTGGTGGGTTAGCGGAAAACATTCAGTACTTC.